This T cell receptor (beta chain) was recovered during a study of tumor and adjacent non-tumor tissue in lung cancer. This sample's RNA came from whole unsorted tissue. Distant lung tissue was collected more than 3 cm away from the tumor edge. Looked up from germline, CDR1 is MNHEY and CDR2 is SVGEGT. The CDR3 runs to 15 residues. The library came from three nested PCR rounds adapted from ARM-PCR protocols. One entry per CDR3 protein results from TCRdb running MiXCR on the multiplex PCR reads. This sample yields 77,000 or so distinct CDR3 sequences, of which about 80% are seen a single time; roughly 37% belongs to the top ten. On this clonotype itself: The junction departs from germline at one end; a sequencing error may be responsible.

The sequence derives from a man aged 70 or older with non-small cell lung cancer. V gene TRBV6-2 or TRBV6-3 combines with J gene TRBJ1-1; D is possibly TRBD1 (5 bases). Sample: distant non-tumor lung tissue. The CDR3 sequence: CTSSTRRGTNTEPFF. CDR3 nucleotide sequence: TGTACCAGCAGTACGAGACGGGGGACGAACACTGAACCTTTCTTT.